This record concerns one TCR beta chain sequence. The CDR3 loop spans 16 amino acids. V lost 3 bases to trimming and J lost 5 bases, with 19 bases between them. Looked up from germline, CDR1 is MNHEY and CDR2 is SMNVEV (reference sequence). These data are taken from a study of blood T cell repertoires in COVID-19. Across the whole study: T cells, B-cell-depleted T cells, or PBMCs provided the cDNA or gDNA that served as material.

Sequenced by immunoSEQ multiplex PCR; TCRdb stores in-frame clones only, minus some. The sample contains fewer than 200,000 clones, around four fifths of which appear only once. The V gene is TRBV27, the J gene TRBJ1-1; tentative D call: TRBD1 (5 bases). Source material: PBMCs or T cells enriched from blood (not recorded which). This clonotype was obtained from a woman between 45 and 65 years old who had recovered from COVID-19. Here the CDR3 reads CASSFVGGARGTEAFF. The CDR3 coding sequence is TGTGCCAGCAGTTTCGTCGGAGGGGCGAGGGGTACTGAAGCTTTCTTT.